This T cell receptor (beta chain) came from a study of EBV T-cell therapy then PD-1 blockade in nasopharyngeal carcinoma. Unmatched junction bases numbered 10, after V lost 4 bases and J lost 4 bases. CDR1 and CDR2 (germline): SGHRS, YFSETQ. This CDR3 comprises 17 residues. In regard to this clone: Its antigen is not known.

The method was immunoSEQ multiplex PCR; TCRdb's version includes in-frame clones alone and lacks a portion of them. The top ten hold more than 25% of the sample, which has under 30,000 clones, about 87% seen once. Sample treatment: AdE1-LMPpoly-expanded autologous EBV-specific T-cell therapy followed by anti-PD-1 nivolumab. The sequence was obtained from a man aged 40-49 years with nasopharyngeal carcinoma. This rearrangement joins TRBV5-1 to TRBJ2-1, with TRBD2 matching 11 bases. This material consisted of CD8+ T cells from blood, taken around day 58 from a patient whose treatment included autologous EBV-specific T cells and nivolumab. In nucleotides, the CDR3 is TGCGCCAGCAGCCCTAAACTAGCGGGGGCACCGTACAATGAGCAGTTCTTC. It codes for CASSPKLAGAPYNEQFF.